The 31 T cell receptor beta chains listed next were all sequenced from one sample in a study of CD8 T cells in Susac syndrome. RNA totalling roughly 0.5 to 1 ug underwent reverse transcription with random hexamers. TCRdb re-called the immunoSEQ multiplex PCR reads through MiXCR, storing one row per CDR3 protein. The sample includes fewer than 200,000 distinct CDR3 sequences, approximately 93% seen only once; the top ten take about 0.1%. The sequencing input was CD4+ T cells from PBMCs. These receptors were collected from a human donor in good health.

The chain uses TRBV5-6 and TRBJ2-5; D may be TRBD1 (5 bases). Germline CDR1 SGHDT, CDR2 YYEEEE. V was clipped by 0 bases and J by 0 bases, with 9 bases between them. The CDR3 loop spans 15 amino acids. CDR3 region: CASSLVSTDQETQYF. The DNA for the CDR3 is TGTGCCAGCAGCTTGGTCTCGACAGACCAAGAGACCCAGTACTTC.

The chain couples TRBV6-2 or TRBV6-3 to TRBJ2-1; D not certain. Germline V gene sequence: CDR1 MNHEY, CDR2 SVGEGT. V was cut by 8 bases and J by 4 bases, with 6 bases left in between. This CDR3 has 11 amino acids. The CDR3 sequence is CASGDYNEQFF. The CDR3 DNA is TGTGCCAGCGGAGATTACAATGAGCAGTTCTTC.

This chain joins TRBV27 and TRBJ2-7, with 7 bases matching TRBD2. Germline V gives CDR1 MNHEY, CDR2 SMNVEV (reference sequence). CDR3 length: 12 amino acids. With 5 bases clipped from V and 3 bases from J, the junction kept 1 base outside the gene matches. The DNA for the CDR3 is TGTGCCAGCAGTCGCGGGGGCTACGAGCAGTACTTC. This encodes CASSRGGYEQYF.

CDR3 loop: CASSGVSGHGYTF. The CDR3 DNA is TGTGCCAGCAGTGGGGTATCGGGGCATGGCTACACCTTC. V is TRBV25-1 and J is TRBJ1-2; perhaps TRBD1 as D (5 bases). Germline assignment: CDR1 MGHDK and CDR2 SYGVNS. The V gene lost 4 bases and the J gene lost 6 bases, with 12 bases spanning the gap. CDR3 length equals 13 residues.

This clonotype was detected once. The chain carries TRBV3-1 and TRBJ1-6; no reliable D call. Trimming cost V 3 bases and J 14 bases, with 11 bases left between them. CDR1 and CDR2 from the germline V gene are LGHDT and YNNKEL (reference sequence). The CDR3 consists of 12 residues. CDR3 region: CASSHSPGALHF. The DNA of the CDR3 is TGTGCCAGCAGCCATTCCCCTGGGGCCCTCCACTTT.

This rearrangement joins TRBV29-1 to TRBJ1-5; no clear D. Germline CDR1 reads SQVTM; CDR2 reads ANQGSEA. This CDR3 has 13 amino acids. Deletions cut 4 bases from V and 0 bases from J, with 7 bases between. The CDR3 nucleotides are TGCAGCGTTGTCTCGGGTAGCAATCAGCCCCAGCATTTT. Translating gives CSVVSGSNQPQHF.

The V gene is TRBV13, the J gene TRBJ1-1, with D possibly TRBD1 on 5 matching bases. The length of the CDR3 is 15 residues. Trimming shortened V by 5 bases and J by 4 bases, and 17 bases separated the two germline ends. Germline CDR1 reads PRHDT; CDR2 reads FYEKMQ (reference sequence). The CDR3 here is CASSPYVAGGTEAFF. The CDR3 DNA reads as TGTGCCAGCAGCCCCTATGTCGCGGGGGGCACTGAAGCTTTCTTT. Filled out from reference TRBV13 and TRBJ1-1, the complete variable domain reads AAGVIQSPRHLIKEKRETATLKCYPIPRHDTVYWYQQGPGQDPQFLISFYEKMQSDKGSIPDRFSAQQFSDYHSELNMSSLELGDSALYFCASSPYVAGGTEAFFGQGTRLTVV.

The chain is built from TRBV7-9 and TRBJ2-5; D is perhaps TRBD1 (5 bases). The CDR3 runs 18 residues. The germline V gene encodes CDR1 SEHNR and CDR2 FQNEAQ (reference sequence). Trimming pared 4 bases from V and 1 base from J, leaving 22 bases between. CDR3 bases: TGTGCCAGCAGCTCCCTGGGGATCAGGGTAGTATTCCAAGAGACCCAGTACTTC. This sequence encodes CASSSLGIRVVFQETQYF.

About this clonotype itself: The germline gene is not matched at one end of the junction; a read error may be the cause. The chain couples TRBV7-7 to TRBJ2-2; TRBD2 aligns across 9 bases. Per the germline V gene, CDR1 is SSHAT and CDR2 is FNYEAQ (reference sequence). This CDR3 contains 15 residues. The CDR3 DNA reads TGTGCTAGCAGCTTAGCGGGGGCTTTCACCGGGGAGCTGTTTTTT. Amino acid sequence: CASSLAGAFTGELFF.

The V call is TRBV7-2, the J call TRBJ2-7; D might be TRBD1 (5 bases). V was cut by 5 bases and J by 6 bases, with 8 bases left in between. Germline CDR1 and CDR2: SGHTA and FQGNSA. The CDR3 runs 11 residues. For the CDR3, the DNA is TGTGCCAGCAGCACAGGAGCCGAGCAGTACTTC. Protein sequence: CASSTGAEQYF.

The gene calls are TRBV4-2 and TRBJ1-5; TRBD1 is a possible D gene (5 bases). Germline CDR1 and CDR2: LGHNA and YNFKEQ. The length of the CDR3 is 15 residues. The V end lost 0 bases, the J end lost 7 bases, and 13 bases lay between the germline ends. The CDR3 spells CASSQDRGTAQPQHF. The CDR3 DNA sequence: TGTGCCAGCAGCCAAGATAGAGGGACCGCCCAGCCCCAGCATTTT.

The chain combines TRBV3-1 with TRBJ2-5, with D tentatively TRBD2 (7 bases). The CDR3 is 15 amino acids. CDR1 is LGHDT, CDR2 YNNKEL, per germline (reference sequence). V was cut by 1 base and J by 9 bases, with 18 bases left in between. The CDR3 sequence is CASSQVMRGGGSQYF. In DNA form, the CDR3 reads TGTGCCAGCAGCCAAGTCATGAGGGGGGGTGGTTCCCAGTACTTC.

This chain connects TRBV9 to TRBJ1-1; the match to TRBD1 covers 8 bases. V lost 4 bases and J lost 9; bases outside the gene matches: 11. CDR1 and CDR2 from the germline V gene are SGDLS and YYNGEE. There are 14 residues in the CDR3. In DNA form, the CDR3 reads TGTGCCAGCAGCACCGGGACAGGTGGAAAAAAAGCTTTCTTT. Translation: CASSTGTGGKKAFF.

The chain joins TRBV12-3 or TRBV12-4 to TRBJ2-2; D ambiguous. Trimming took 8 bases from V and 6 from J, leaving 19 bases between them. The CDR3 extends over 15 amino acids. The CDR3 sequence is CASFPSRAMAGELFF. CDR3 DNA sequence: TGTGCCAGCTTTCCCAGCCGGGCGATGGCCGGGGAGCTGTTTTTT.

The chain uses TRBV6-2 or TRBV6-3 and TRBJ1-1; D gene uncertain. The CDR3 covers 15 residues. CDR1 is MNHEY and CDR2 is SVGEGT in the germline V gene. V lost 4 bases, J lost 6 bases, and 18 bases lay in between. CDR3 nucleotides: TGTGCCAGCAGTTGGCTAGTGACATCTAGCGCTGAAGCTTTCTTT. As protein: CASSWLVTSSAEAFF.

The genes are TRBV5-1 and TRBJ2-2; D remains unclear. The CDR3 sequence is 15 residues long. CDR1 SGHRS and CDR2 YFSETQ come from the germline V gene. Trimming pared 4 bases from V and 5 bases from J, leaving 15 bases between. CDR3 sequence reads: CASSPLAASTGELFF. In DNA, the CDR3 is TGCGCCAGCAGCCCCTTGGCAGCTTCGACCGGGGAGCTGTTTTTT.

V and J are TRBV5-1 and TRBJ2-7; 7 nucleotides agree with TRBD1. Germline V lookup: CDR1 SGHRS, CDR2 YFSETQ. The CDR3 covers 13 residues. V shed 4 bases, J shed 4 bases, and the junction held 5 bases outside the gene matches. This CDR3 reads CASSLWTGYEQYF. CDR3 nucleotide sequence: TGCGCCAGCAGCCTGTGGACAGGATACGAGCAGTACTTC.

The chain couples TRBV13 to TRBJ2-7; D gene ambiguous. Trimming stripped 5 bases from V and 0 bases from J, with 5 bases between. CDR1 is PRHDT, CDR2 FYEKMQ, per germline (reference sequence). This CDR3 region has 12 residues. The CDR3 DNA reads as TGTGCCAGCAGCGGAGACTCCTACGAGCAGTACTTC. Residues: CASSGDSYEQYF. Full variable domain (remainder filled in from reference TRBV13 and TRBJ2-7): AAGVIQSPRHLIKEKRETATLKCYPIPRHDTVYWYQQGPGQDPQFLISFYEKMQSDKGSIPDRFSAQQFSDYHSELNMSSLELGDSALYFCASSGDSYEQYFGPGTRLTVT.

This chain connects TRBV30 to TRBJ2-1; the match to TRBD2 covers 7 bases. Per germline, CDR1 GTSNPN and CDR2 SVGIG (reference sequence). J gave up 5 bases and V 4 bases, and 5 bases lay outside the gene matches. This CDR3 is built from 13 residues. CDR3 DNA: TGTGCCTGGAATCCTAGCGGACACAATGAGCAGTTCTTC. It is translated as CAWNPSGHNEQFF.

This sequence joins TRBV12-3 or TRBV12-4 and TRBJ1-6; perhaps TRBD1 as D (5 bases). There are 14 residues in the CDR3. With 6 bases removed from V and 7 bases from J, the gap between germline ends came to 13 bases. CDR3 in amino acids: CASSRDGRNSPLHF. The CDR3 DNA reads TGTGCCAGCAGCCGGGACGGGCGCAATTCACCCCTCCACTTT.

V usage is TRBV28 and J usage is TRBJ2-5; TRBD1 matches 7 bases. V lost 1 base to trimming and J lost 1 base; unmatched junction nucleotides: 3. There are 15 residues in the CDR3. The germline V gene encodes CDR1 MDHEN and CDR2 SYDVKM. Here the CDR3 DNA reads TGTGCCAGCAGTTTATCCCGACAGGGCCAAGAGACCCAGTACTTC. It is translated as CASSLSRQGQETQYF.

V gene TRBV7-2 combines with J gene TRBJ2-2; no reliable D call. Looked up from germline, CDR1 is SGHTA and CDR2 is FQGNSA. CDR3 length: 14 residues. Trimming cost V 0 bases and J 4 bases, with 6 bases left between them. The CDR3 bases are TGTGCCAGCAGCTTAGCCTGGGGCACCGGGGAGCTGTTTTTT. This encodes CASSLAWGTGELFF.

The rearrangement uses TRBV7-3 and TRBJ1-2, with D possibly TRBD1 on 5 matching bases. CDR3 length: 13 amino acids. Trimming removed 5 bases from V and 8 bases from J, with 15 bases in between. Per the germline V gene, CDR1 is SGHTA and CDR2 is FQGTGA. The CDR3 DNA reads TGTGCCAGCAGCCCCCATCCCGGGGGGGGCTACACCTTC. Encoded protein: CASSPHPGGGYTF.

This chain joins TRBV12-3 or TRBV12-4 and TRBJ1-5; TRBD1 matches at 9 bases. The CDR3 runs 14 residues. Trimming removed 7 bases from V and 7 bases from J; junction bases left unmatched: 8. DNA for the CDR3: TGTGCCAGCACCAAGATAGGGACAGGGCAGCCCCAGCATTTT. Its translation is CASTKIGTGQPQHF.

The J gene is TRBJ1-5, the V gene TRBV3-1; D call uncertain. V was shortened by 5 bases and J by 2 bases, with 13 bases between the two germline ends. CDR3 length equals 15 residues. Germline V gene data show CDR1 as LGHDT and CDR2 as YNNKEL (reference sequence). The CDR3 spells CASSSTLGGNQPQHF. The CDR3, as DNA: TGTGCCAGCAGCTCTACACTGGGTGGCAATCAGCCCCAGCATTTT.

The chain carries TRBV6-2 or TRBV6-3 and TRBJ1-1; D gene ambiguous. The ends were cut back, 2 bases at V and 3 bases at J, with 13 bases in the middle. Looked up from germline, CDR1 is MNHEY and CDR2 is SVGEGT. The CDR3 has 15 amino acids. CDR3 DNA: TGTGCCAGCAGTTACGCCGCGCGTGGGTACACTGAAGCTTTCTTT. Translating gives CASSYAARGYTEAFF.

The chain is built from TRBV4-1 and TRBJ2-1, with TRBD2 matching over 13 bases. With V trimmed by 4 bases and J by 0 bases, 9 bases remained unmatched. The CDR3 sequence is 19 residues long. The germline gives CDR1 MGHRA, CDR2 YSYEKL. The CDR3 reads CASSLTSGGAASSYNEQFF. In DNA, the CDR3 is TGCGCCAGCAGCCTAACTAGCGGGGGGGCCGCTAGCTCCTACAATGAGCAGTTCTTC.

In this sample, this clonotype turned up once. The gene calls are TRBV19 and TRBJ1-1; D is undetermined. Germline assignment: CDR1 LNHDA and CDR2 SQIVND (reference sequence). Trimming removed 3 bases at V and 1 base at J, with 9 bases between. The CDR3 is 14 amino acids. The CDR3 region is CASSILISNTEAFF. CDR3 DNA: TGTGCCAGTAGTATTCTCATTTCGAACACTGAAGCTTTCTTT.

The chain joins TRBV12-3 or TRBV12-4 to TRBJ2-3; weak D call: TRBD2 (6 bases). The length of the CDR3 is 14 residues. The V gene lost 7 bases and the J gene lost 0 bases, with 11 bases spanning the gap. The CDR3 DNA follows: TGTGCCAGCATTGGAGGGGCTAGCACAGATACGCAGTATTTT. Residues: CASIGGASTDTQYF.

Regarding this clonotype: A junction boundary mismatches the germline segment, possibly from a read error. This chain uses TRBV5-6 with TRBJ1-2; the D is unclear. CDR1 is SGHDT, CDR2 YYEEEE, per germline. The CDR3 totals 9 residues. CDR3 sequence reads: CASSPPWAF. The CDR3 coding sequence is TGTGCCAGCAGTCCTCCCTGGGCCTTC.

The chain is built from TRBV30 and TRBJ1-1; D is unresolved. V gave up 3 bases and J gave up 2 bases, with 10 bases separating them. The CDR3 sequence is 13 residues long. Germline V lookup: CDR1 GTSNPN, CDR2 SVGIG (reference sequence). The DNA for the CDR3 is TGTGCCTGGAGGCGGCAGGACAACACTGAAGCTTTCTTT. Protein product: CAWRRQDNTEAFF.